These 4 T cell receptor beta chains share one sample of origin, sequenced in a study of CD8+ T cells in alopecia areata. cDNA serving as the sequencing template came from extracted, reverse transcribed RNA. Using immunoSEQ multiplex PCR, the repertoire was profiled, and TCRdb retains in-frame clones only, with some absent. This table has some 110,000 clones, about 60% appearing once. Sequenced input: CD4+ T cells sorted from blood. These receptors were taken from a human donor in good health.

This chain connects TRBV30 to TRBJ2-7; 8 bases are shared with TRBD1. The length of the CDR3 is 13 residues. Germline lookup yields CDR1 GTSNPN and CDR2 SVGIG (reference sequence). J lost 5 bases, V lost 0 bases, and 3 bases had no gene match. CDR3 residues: CAWSVRTGNEQYF. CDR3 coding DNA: TGTGCCTGGAGTGTTAGGACAGGGAACGAGCAGTACTTC.

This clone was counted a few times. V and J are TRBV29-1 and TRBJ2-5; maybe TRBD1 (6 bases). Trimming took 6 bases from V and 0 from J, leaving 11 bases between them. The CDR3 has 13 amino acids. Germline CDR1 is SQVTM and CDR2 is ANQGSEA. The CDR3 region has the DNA TGCAGCGTCCACTGGACAGACCAAGAGACCCAGTACTTC. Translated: CSVHWTDQETQYF.

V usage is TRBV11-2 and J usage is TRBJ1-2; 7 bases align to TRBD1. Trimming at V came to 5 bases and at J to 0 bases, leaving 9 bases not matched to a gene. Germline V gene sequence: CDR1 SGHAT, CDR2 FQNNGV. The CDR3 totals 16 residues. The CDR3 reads CASSHPKQGSNYGYTF. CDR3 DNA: TGTGCCAGCAGCCATCCTAAACAGGGGTCTAACTATGGCTACACCTTC.

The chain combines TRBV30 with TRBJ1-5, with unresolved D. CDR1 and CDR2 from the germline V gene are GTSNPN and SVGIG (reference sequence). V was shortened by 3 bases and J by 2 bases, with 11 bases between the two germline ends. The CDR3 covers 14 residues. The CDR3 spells CAWRGRNRNQPQHF. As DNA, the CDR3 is TGTGCCTGGAGGGGGAGGAACCGCAATCAGCCCCAGCATTTT.